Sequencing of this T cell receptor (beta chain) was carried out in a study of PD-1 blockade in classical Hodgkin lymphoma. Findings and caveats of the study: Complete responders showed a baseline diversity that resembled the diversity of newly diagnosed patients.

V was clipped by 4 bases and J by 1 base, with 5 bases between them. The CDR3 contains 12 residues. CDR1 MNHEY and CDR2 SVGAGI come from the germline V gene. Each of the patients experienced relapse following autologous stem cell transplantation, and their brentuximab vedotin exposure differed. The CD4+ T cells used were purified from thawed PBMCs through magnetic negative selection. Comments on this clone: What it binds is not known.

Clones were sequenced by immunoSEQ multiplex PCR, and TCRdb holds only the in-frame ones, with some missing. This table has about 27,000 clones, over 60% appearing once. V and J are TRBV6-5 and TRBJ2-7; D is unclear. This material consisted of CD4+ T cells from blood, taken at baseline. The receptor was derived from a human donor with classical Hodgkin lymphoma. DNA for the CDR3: TGTGCCAGCAGTTTGCCTTCCTACGAGCAGTACTTC. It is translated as CASSLPSYEQYF.